This is a list of T cell receptor beta chains from one sample in a study of cytomegalovirus exposure and HLA in healthy donors. Profiling relied on immunoSEQ multiplex PCR, and the TCRdb table lists in-frame clones only, not all of them. This table holds roughly 160,000 clones, roughly 85% found once. The specimen was PBMCs. Receptors were obtained from a boy younger than 10 in good health and CMV-seronegative. Both conserved end residues are part of each CDR3. A D gene is named only where the DNA matches it firmly. Some rows have no size entry. The others give once, few or many, or a class for an expanded clone.

V gene: TRBV19; D gene: TRBD1; clone size: -; J gene: TRBJ2-7; CDR3 DNA: TGTGCCAGTAGTATGACAGGGAGCTCCTACGAGCAGTACTTC; CDR3 protein: CASSMTGSSYEQYF
V gene: TRBV5-1; D gene: -; clone size: once; J gene: TRBJ1-5; CDR3 DNA: TGCGCCAGCAGCTCCGGAGAGAGCAATCAGCCCCAGCATTTT; CDR3 protein: CASSSGESNQPQHF
V gene: TRBV28; D gene: TRBD1; clone size: -; J gene: TRBJ2-6; CDR3 DNA: TGTGCCAGCAGCCTCATCCGAGGGGGCTCTAGCTCTGGGGCCAACGTCCTGACTTTC; CDR3 protein: CASSLIRGGSSSGANVLTF
V gene: TRBV5-6; D gene: -; clone size: -; J gene: TRBJ2-3; CDR3 DNA: TGTGCCAGCAGCTTCACCCCGGGATACAGCACAGATACGCAGTATTTT; CDR3 protein: CASSFTPGYSTDTQYF
V gene: TRBV5-1; D gene: TRBD1; clone size: -; J gene: TRBJ1-5; CDR3 DNA: TGCGCCAGCAGCTTGGGGTCAGGGGGCGGCAATCAGCCCCAGCATTTT; CDR3 protein: CASSLGSGGGNQPQHF
V gene: TRBV27; D gene: TRBD1; clone size: -; J gene: TRBJ1-6; CDR3 DNA: TGTGCCAGCAACGGACAGGGGGATTCACCCCTCCACTTT; CDR3 protein: CASNGQGDSPLHF
V gene: TRBV19; D gene: -; clone size: -; J gene: TRBJ1-2; CDR3 DNA: TGTGCCAGTAGTATCCCAGGGTTCCATGGCTACACCTTC; CDR3 protein: CASSIPGFHGYTF
V gene: TRBV7-9; D gene: -; clone size: -; J gene: TRBJ1-4; CDR3 DNA: TGTGCCAGCAGCTTATCTGCTAATGAAAAACTGTTTTTT; CDR3 protein: CASSLSANEKLFF
V gene: TRBV19; D gene: TRBD1; clone size: -; J gene: TRBJ1-5; CDR3 DNA: TGTGCCAGTAGTATAGCGGCAGGGGGTCAGCCCCAGCATTTT; CDR3 protein: CASSIAAGGQPQHF
V gene: TRBV6-1; D gene: -; clone size: -; J gene: TRBJ1-2; CDR3 DNA: TGTGCCAGCAGTGCCACAGGGAGTCCCTCTCTAAACTATGGCTACACCTTC; CDR3 protein: CASSATGSPSLNYGYTF
V gene: TRBV5-4; D gene: TRBD1; clone size: -; J gene: TRBJ2-3; CDR3 DNA: TGTGCCAGCAGCCCTGATAACCCGGGACAGGGCTCAGATACGCAGTATTTT; CDR3 protein: CASSPDNPGQGSDTQYF
V gene: TRBV7-9; D gene: -; clone size: -; J gene: TRBJ1-2; CDR3 DNA: TGTGCCAGCAGCGGGGCGGGGGACTATGGCTACACCTTC; CDR3 protein: CASSGAGDYGYTF
V gene: TRBV11-2; D gene: -; clone size: -; J gene: TRBJ1-5; CDR3 DNA: TGTGCCAGCAGCTTAGATCGGGGGAGCAATCAGCCCCAGCATTTT; CDR3 protein: CASSLDRGSNQPQHF
V gene: TRBV5-4; D gene: TRBD2; clone size: -; J gene: TRBJ2-1; CDR3 DNA: TGTGCCAGCAGCTTGGTCAGCGGGAGGGCCTATAATGAGCAGTTCTTC; CDR3 protein: CASSLVSGRAYNEQFF
V gene: TRBV5-4; D gene: -; clone size: -; J gene: TRBJ2-1; CDR3 DNA: TGTGCCAGCAGCTCAGGTCGGGGACACTCTGGGGATGAGCAGTTCTTC; CDR3 protein: CASSSGRGHSGDEQFF
V gene: TRBV19; D gene: -; clone size: -; J gene: TRBJ1-6; CDR3 DNA: TGTGCCAGTACTCCGGACAGCCACTCCTATAATTCACCCCTCCACTTT; CDR3 protein: CASTPDSHSYNSPLHF
V gene: TRBV7-2; D gene: TRBD2; clone size: -; J gene: TRBJ2-7; CDR3 DNA: TGTGCCAGCAGCTTATCGTGGTCTAGCGGGTCCTACGAGCAGTACTTC; CDR3 protein: CASSLSWSSGSYEQYF
V gene: TRBV10-1; D gene: TRBD1; clone size: -; J gene: TRBJ2-5; CDR3 DNA: TGCGCCAGCAGTGGGGACAGAAGAGGGACCCAGTACTTC; CDR3 protein: CASSGDRRGTQYF
V gene: TRBV13; D gene: -; clone size: -; J gene: TRBJ2-6; CDR3 DNA: TGTGCCAGCAGCTTAGTCGGGGATTTATTTTCTGGGGCCAACGTCCTGACTTTC; CDR3 protein: CASSLVGDLFSGANVLTF
V gene: TRBV7-9; D gene: -; clone size: -; J gene: TRBJ1-4; CDR3 DNA: TGTGCCAGCAGCAAAGGACAGCCTAATGAAAAACTGTTTTTT; CDR3 protein: CASSKGQPNEKLFF
V gene: TRBV9; D gene: -; clone size: -; J gene: TRBJ1-1; CDR3 DNA: TGTGCCAGCAGCGGGTACGGTAACACTGAAGCTTTCTTT; CDR3 protein: CASSGYGNTEAFF
V gene: TRBV4-1; D gene: TRBD1; clone size: -; J gene: TRBJ1-1; CDR3 DNA: TGCGCCAGCAGCCTATACCCCGGGACAGTTGAAGCTTTCTTT; CDR3 protein: CASSLYPGTVEAFF
V gene: TRBV6-1; D gene: TRBD1; clone size: -; J gene: TRBJ1-2; CDR3 DNA: TGTGCCAGCAGTGAGGCCGGGACAGTCGGCTATGGCTACACCTTC; CDR3 protein: CASSEAGTVGYGYTF
V gene: TRBV30; D gene: -; clone size: once; J gene: TRBJ1-2; CDR3 DNA: TGTGCCGCGGGGGCAGATGGCTACACCTTC; CDR3 protein: CAAGADGYTF
V gene: TRBV18; D gene: -; clone size: -; J gene: TRBJ1-1; CDR3 DNA: TGTGCCAGCTCACTAACTCTACAGGAGAACACTGAAGCTTTCTTT; CDR3 protein: CASSLTLQENTEAFF
V gene: TRBV7-2; D gene: -; clone size: once; J gene: TRBJ2-7; CDR3 DNA: TGTGCCAGCAGCCTAAGGCGGACACCGGATTCGTCCTACGAGCAGTACTTC; CDR3 protein: CASSLRRTPDSSYEQYF
V gene: TRBV5-1; D gene: -; clone size: -; J gene: TRBJ2-1; CDR3 DNA: TGCGCCAGCAGCCTCACCGGGACAAGCCAGGGGAATGAGCAGTTCTTC; CDR3 protein: CASSLTGTSQGNEQFF
V gene: TRBV14; D gene: TRBD2; clone size: -; J gene: TRBJ2-3; CDR3 DNA: TGTGCCAGCAGCCTCTCGGGGGGGGCAGATACGCAGTATTTT; CDR3 protein: CASSLSGGADTQYF
V gene: TRBV9; D gene: -; clone size: -; J gene: TRBJ2-2; CDR3 DNA: TGTGCCAGCAGCCCGGCGGGGTCGAACACCGGGGAGCTGTTTTTT; CDR3 protein: CASSPAGSNTGELFF
V gene: TRBV25-1; D gene: -; clone size: -; J gene: TRBJ2-7; CDR3 DNA: TGTGCCAGCAGCACAGGGTCCTACGAGCAGTACTTC; CDR3 protein: CASSTGSYEQYF
V gene: TRBV2; D gene: TRBD1; clone size: -; J gene: TRBJ1-1; CDR3 DNA: TGTGCCAGCAGCGAGGGACAGGGAGACACTGAAGCTTTCTTT; CDR3 protein: CASSEGQGDTEAFF
V gene: TRBV7-7; D gene: -; clone size: -; J gene: TRBJ2-5; CDR3 DNA: TGTGCCAGCAGCTTAGGCGAGTACCAAGAGACCCAGTACTTC; CDR3 protein: CASSLGEYQETQYF
V gene: TRBV7-9; D gene: -; clone size: -; J gene: TRBJ1-6; CDR3 DNA: TGTTCCAGCAGCCCCAGTAGGAGGTCACCCCTCCACTTT; CDR3 protein: CSSSPSRRSPLHF
V gene: TRBV7-9; D gene: -; clone size: -; J gene: TRBJ1-2; CDR3 DNA: TGTGCCAGCAGCCCCAAGCGAGTGTCAGGGGATGGCTACACCTTC; CDR3 protein: CASSPKRVSGDGYTF
V gene: TRBV30; D gene: -; clone size: once; J gene: TRBJ1-1; CDR3 DNA: TGTGCCTGGCTCACTCGGGTAGGTCTTGGCACTGAAGCTTTCTTT; CDR3 protein: CAWLTRVGLGTEAFF
V gene: TRBV7-2; D gene: -; clone size: -; J gene: TRBJ2-5; CDR3 DNA: TGTGCCAGCAGCGTCCGGTGGGAGACCCAGTACTTC; CDR3 protein: CASSVRWETQYF
V gene: TRBV5-1; D gene: -; clone size: -; J gene: TRBJ1-2; CDR3 DNA: TGCGCCAGCAGCACCCGGTCCAAGCCCCCCCCGAACTATGGCTACACCTTC; CDR3 protein: CASSTRSKPPPNYGYTF
V gene: TRBV6-1; D gene: -; clone size: -; J gene: TRBJ1-1; CDR3 DNA: TGTGCCAGCATCTTCCGGGAGTTTTCCACTGAAGCTTTCTTT; CDR3 protein: CASIFREFSTEAFF
V gene: TRBV30; D gene: -; clone size: -; J gene: TRBJ1-6; CDR3 DNA: TGTGCCTGGAGTATGCAAGCAAGCTCCTATAATTCACCCCTCCACTTT; CDR3 protein: CAWSMQASSYNSPLHF
V gene: TRBV5-4; D gene: TRBD1; clone size: -; J gene: TRBJ2-4; CDR3 DNA: TGTGCCAGCGGAACCGCGGACAGGGGTTCCCTAGCCAAAAACATTCAGTACTTC; CDR3 protein: CASGTADRGSLAKNIQYF
V gene: TRBV4-1; D gene: TRBD2; clone size: -; J gene: TRBJ2-7; CDR3 DNA: TGCGCCAGCAGCCAAGATCGGGAGGTTCCACCGCCATTAGACGAGCAGTACTTC; CDR3 protein: CASSQDREVPPPLDEQYF
V gene: TRBV7-9; D gene: TRBD1; clone size: -; J gene: TRBJ2-7; CDR3 DNA: TGTTCCAGCAGCTTGGGACAGGGGAAGTACTCCGAGCAGTACTTC; CDR3 protein: CSSSLGQGKYSEQYF
V gene: TRBV2; D gene: TRBD2; clone size: -; J gene: TRBJ2-5; CDR3 DNA: TGTGCCAGCAGTGATGGGGGGGGGTGGGAGACCCAGTACTTC; CDR3 protein: CASSDGGGWETQYF
V gene: TRBV28; D gene: -; clone size: -; J gene: TRBJ1-2; CDR3 DNA: TGTGCCATCCTTACAGGCTATGGCTACACCTTC; CDR3 protein: CAILTGYGYTF
V gene: TRBV29-1; D gene: -; clone size: -; J gene: TRBJ1-1; CDR3 DNA: TGCAGCGTTCAGCGGACTGAAGCTTTCTTT; CDR3 protein: CSVQRTEAFF
V gene: TRBV25-1; D gene: TRBD1; clone size: -; J gene: TRBJ2-1; CDR3 DNA: TGTGCCAGCAGCACACCGGGACAGGTATCGAATGAGCAGTTCTTC; CDR3 protein: CASSTPGQVSNEQFF
V gene: TRBV7-9; D gene: -; clone size: -; J gene: TRBJ2-5; CDR3 DNA: TGTGCCAGCAGCTCCCGTTTAAGTGGCCTCCAAGAGACCCAGTACTTC; CDR3 protein: CASSSRLSGLQETQYF
V gene: TRBV28; D gene: TRBD1; clone size: -; J gene: TRBJ2-1; CDR3 DNA: TGTGCCAGCAGTTTCCAGGGGGCTGGAAATGAGCAGTTCTTC; CDR3 protein: CASSFQGAGNEQFF
V gene: TRBV20-1; D gene: TRBD1; clone size: -; J gene: TRBJ1-1; CDR3 DNA: TGCAGTGCTGCACAGGGGACTGAAGCTTTCTTT; CDR3 protein: CSAAQGTEAFF
V gene: TRBV4-2; D gene: TRBD1; clone size: -; J gene: TRBJ1-2; CDR3 DNA: TGTGCCAGCAGCCAAGATCCGAGGCCAGGGGGAGCCAAACACTATGGCTACACCTTC; CDR3 protein: CASSQDPRPGGAKHYGYTF
V gene: TRBV5-1; D gene: -; clone size: -; J gene: TRBJ2-2; CDR3 DNA: TGCGCCAGCAGCGAGGACTACACCGGGGAGCTGTTTTTT; CDR3 protein: CASSEDYTGELFF
V gene: TRBV7-9; D gene: -; clone size: -; J gene: TRBJ2-1; CDR3 DNA: TGTTCCAGCAGCCAGGGGACCAATGAGCAGTTCTTC; CDR3 protein: CSSSQGTNEQFF
V gene: TRBV19; D gene: TRBD2; clone size: -; J gene: TRBJ2-2; CDR3 DNA: TGTGCCAGTAGCTGGGGACTAGCGGGGTCGAACACCGGGGAGCTGTTTTTT; CDR3 protein: CASSWGLAGSNTGELFF
V gene: TRBV11-2; D gene: TRBD1; clone size: once; J gene: TRBJ1-1; CDR3 DNA: TGTGCCAGCAGCTTCAATTTGCCGGGACAGGGGGCGGGCACTGAAGCTTTCTTT; CDR3 protein: CASSFNLPGQGAGTEAFF
V gene: TRBV2; D gene: TRBD1; clone size: once; J gene: TRBJ2-6; CDR3 DNA: TGTGCCAGCAGTGAATATGGCCGAGGGGGCGTAAGCCGCTCTGGGGCCAACGTCCTGACTTTC; CDR3 protein: CASSEYGRGGVSRSGANVLTF
V gene: TRBV6-1; D gene: TRBD1; clone size: -; J gene: TRBJ2-4; CDR3 DNA: TGTGCCAGCAGTGAAATGAGGACAGGGGTGACCAAAAACATTCAGTACTTC; CDR3 protein: CASSEMRTGVTKNIQYF
V gene: TRBV18; D gene: TRBD1; clone size: -; J gene: TRBJ1-5; CDR3 DNA: TGTGCCAGCTCACCATACAGGGGATTGAATCAGCCCCAGCATTTT; CDR3 protein: CASSPYRGLNQPQHF
V gene: TRBV28; D gene: -; clone size: -; J gene: TRBJ1-4; CDR3 DNA: TGTGCCAGCACCTTAAATGGAGAGGCCTCTAATGAAAAACTGTTTTTT; CDR3 protein: CASTLNGEASNEKLFF
V gene: TRBV25-1; D gene: -; clone size: -; J gene: TRBJ2-1; CDR3 DNA: TGTGCCAGCAGTGAATTTCGGACTACGGGCAATGAGCAGTTCTTC; CDR3 protein: CASSEFRTTGNEQFF
V gene: TRBV6-1; D gene: -; clone size: -; J gene: TRBJ1-5; CDR3 DNA: TGTGCCAGCAGTGAGCGGAATCAGCCCCAGCATTTT; CDR3 protein: CASSERNQPQHF